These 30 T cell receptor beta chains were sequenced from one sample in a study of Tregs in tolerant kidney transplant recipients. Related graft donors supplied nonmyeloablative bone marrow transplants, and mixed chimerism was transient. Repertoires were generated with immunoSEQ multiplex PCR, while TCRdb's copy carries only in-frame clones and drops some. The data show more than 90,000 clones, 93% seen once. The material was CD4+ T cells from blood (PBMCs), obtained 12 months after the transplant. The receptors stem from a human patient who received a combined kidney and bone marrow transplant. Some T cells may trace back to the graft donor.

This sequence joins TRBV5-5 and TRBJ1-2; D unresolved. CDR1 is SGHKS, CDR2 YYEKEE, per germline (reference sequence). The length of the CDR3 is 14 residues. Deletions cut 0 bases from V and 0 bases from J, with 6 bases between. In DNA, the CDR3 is TGTGCCAGCAGCTTGGACACCCCTAACTATGGCTACACCTTC. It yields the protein CASSLDTPNYGYTF. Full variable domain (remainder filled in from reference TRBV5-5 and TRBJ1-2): DAGVTQSPTHLIKTRGQQVTLRCSPISGHKSVSWYQQVLGQGPQFIFQYYEKEERGRGNFPDRFSARQFPNYSSELNVNALLLGDSALYLCASSLDTPNYGYTFGSGTRLTVV.

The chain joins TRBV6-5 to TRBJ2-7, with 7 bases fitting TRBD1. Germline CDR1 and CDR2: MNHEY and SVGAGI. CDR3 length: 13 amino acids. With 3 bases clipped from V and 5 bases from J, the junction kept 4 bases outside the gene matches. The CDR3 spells CASSYLDRDEQYF. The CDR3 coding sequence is TGTGCCAGCAGTTATCTCGACAGGGACGAGCAGTACTTC.

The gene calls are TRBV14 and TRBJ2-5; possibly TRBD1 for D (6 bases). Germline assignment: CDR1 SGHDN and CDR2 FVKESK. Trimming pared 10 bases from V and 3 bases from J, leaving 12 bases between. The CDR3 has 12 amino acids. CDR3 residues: CANETGKETQYF. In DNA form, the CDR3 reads TGTGCCAACGAGACAGGAAAAGAGACCCAGTACTTC.

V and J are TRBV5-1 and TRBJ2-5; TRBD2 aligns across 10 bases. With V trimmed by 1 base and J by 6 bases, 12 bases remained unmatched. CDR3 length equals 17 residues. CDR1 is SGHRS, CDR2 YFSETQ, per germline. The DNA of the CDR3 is TGCGCCAGCAGCTTGTTTAGCGGGGGGTCCCTCCCAAAGACCCAGTACTTC. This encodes CASSLFSGGSLPKTQYF.

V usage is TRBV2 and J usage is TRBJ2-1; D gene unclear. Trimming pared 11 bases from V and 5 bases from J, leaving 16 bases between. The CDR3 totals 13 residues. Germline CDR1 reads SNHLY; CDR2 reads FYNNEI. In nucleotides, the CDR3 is TGTGCCCCGCTCGTGGTTAGAGACAATGAGCAGTTCTTC. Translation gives CAPLVVRDNEQFF.

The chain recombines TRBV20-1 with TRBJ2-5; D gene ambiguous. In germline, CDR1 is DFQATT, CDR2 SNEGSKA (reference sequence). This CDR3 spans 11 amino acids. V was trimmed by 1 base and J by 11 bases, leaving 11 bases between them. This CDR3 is CSARGNPEQYF. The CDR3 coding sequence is TGCAGTGCTAGAGGGAACCCGGAGCAGTACTTC.

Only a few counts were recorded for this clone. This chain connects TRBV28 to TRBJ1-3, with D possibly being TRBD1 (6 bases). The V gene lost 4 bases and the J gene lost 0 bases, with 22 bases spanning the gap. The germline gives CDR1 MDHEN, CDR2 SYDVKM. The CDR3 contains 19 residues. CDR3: CASSSGTGRSISSGNTIYF. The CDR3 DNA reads TGTGCCAGCAGTTCGGGAACAGGGAGATCAATAAGCTCTGGAAACACCATATATTTT.

The CDR3 DNA is TGTGCCAGCAGCTTTAACACGCGGTATGGCTACACCTTC. This gives the protein CASSFNTRYGYTF. The genes are TRBV7-9 and TRBJ1-2; D is unclear. CDR1 SEHNR and CDR2 FQNEAQ come from the germline V gene (reference sequence). The CDR3 length is 13 residues. The V gene lost 3 bases and the J gene lost 5 bases, with 10 bases spanning the gap.

CDR3 amino acids: CASSGSDTGELFF. CDR3 in DNA: TGCGCCAGCAGCGGGAGTGACACCGGGGAGCTGTTTTTT. The chain joins TRBV5-1 to TRBJ2-2; D is perhaps TRBD2 (5 bases). Germline CDR1 and CDR2: SGHRS and YFSETQ. The CDR3 has 13 residues. Trimming shortened V by 4 bases and J by 3 bases, and 7 bases separated the two germline ends.

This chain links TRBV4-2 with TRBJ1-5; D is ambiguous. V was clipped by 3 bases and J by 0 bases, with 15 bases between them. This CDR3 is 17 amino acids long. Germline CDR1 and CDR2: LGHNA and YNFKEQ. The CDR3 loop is CASSQSGSSLSNQPQHF. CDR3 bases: TGTGCCAGCAGCCAGTCCGGGTCCTCACTTAGCAATCAGCCCCAGCATTTT.

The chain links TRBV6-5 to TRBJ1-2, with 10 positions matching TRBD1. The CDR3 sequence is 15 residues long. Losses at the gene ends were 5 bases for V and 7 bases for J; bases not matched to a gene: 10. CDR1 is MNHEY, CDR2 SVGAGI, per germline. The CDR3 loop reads CASSPRDRGRGGYTF. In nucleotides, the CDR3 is TGTGCCAGCAGTCCCAGAGACAGGGGGCGCGGTGGCTACACCTTC.

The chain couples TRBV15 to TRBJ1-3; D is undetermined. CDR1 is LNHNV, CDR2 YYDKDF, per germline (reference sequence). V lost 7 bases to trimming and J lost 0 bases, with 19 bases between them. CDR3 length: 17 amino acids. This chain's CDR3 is CATTPNGGLISGNTIYF. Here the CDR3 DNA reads TGTGCCACCACCCCCAACGGAGGGTTAATCTCTGGAAACACCATATATTTT.

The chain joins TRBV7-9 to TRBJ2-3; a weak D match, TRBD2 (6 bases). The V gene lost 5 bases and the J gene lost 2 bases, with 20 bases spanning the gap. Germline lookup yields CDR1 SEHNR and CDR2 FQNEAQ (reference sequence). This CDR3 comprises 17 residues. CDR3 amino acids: CASSPAQGGRYTDTQYF. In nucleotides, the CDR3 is TGTGCCAGCAGCCCCGCGCAGGGAGGACGGTACACAGATACGCAGTATTTT.

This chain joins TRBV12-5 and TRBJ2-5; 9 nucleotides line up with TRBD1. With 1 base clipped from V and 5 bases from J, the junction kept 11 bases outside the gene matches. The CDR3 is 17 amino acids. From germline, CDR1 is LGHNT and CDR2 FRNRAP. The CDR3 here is CASGLARDRVIGETQYF. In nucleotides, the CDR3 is TGTGCTAGTGGTTTGGCCCGGGACAGGGTGATAGGGGAGACCCAGTACTTC. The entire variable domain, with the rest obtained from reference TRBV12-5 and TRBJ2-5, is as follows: DARVTQTPRHKVTEMGQEVTMRCQPILGHNTVFWYRQTMMQGLELLAYFRNRAPLDDSGMPKDRFSAEMPDATLATLKIQPSEPRDSAVYFCASGLARDRVIGETQYFGPGTRLLVL.

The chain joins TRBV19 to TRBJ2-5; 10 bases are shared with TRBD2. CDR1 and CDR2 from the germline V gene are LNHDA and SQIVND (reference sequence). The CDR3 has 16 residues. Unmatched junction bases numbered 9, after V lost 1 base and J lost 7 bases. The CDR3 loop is CASSIGAGGTPGTQYF. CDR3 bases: TGTGCCAGTAGTATAGGAGCGGGAGGGACACCAGGGACCCAGTACTTC. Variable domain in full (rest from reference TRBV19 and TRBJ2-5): DGGITQSPKYLFRKEGQNVTLSCEQNLNHDAMYWYRQDPGQGLRLIYYSQIVNDFQKGDIAEGYSVSREKKESFPLTVTSAQKNPTAFYLCASSIGAGGTPGTQYFGPGTRLLVL.

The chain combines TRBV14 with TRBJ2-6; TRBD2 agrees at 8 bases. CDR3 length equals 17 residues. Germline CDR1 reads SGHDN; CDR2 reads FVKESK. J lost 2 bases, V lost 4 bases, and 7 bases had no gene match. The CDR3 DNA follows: TGTGCCAGCAGCCCAGCGGGAGTGCTAACTGGGGCCAACGTCCTGACTTTC. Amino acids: CASSPAGVLTGANVLTF.

The CDR3 reads CASSLERVGTSGYEQYF. In DNA, the CDR3 is TGTGCCAGCAGCTTAGAGAGGGTCGGGACTAGCGGTTACGAGCAGTACTTC. The gene calls are TRBV7-9 and TRBJ2-7; 11 bases agree with TRBD2. Germline CDR1 SEHNR, CDR2 FQNEAQ (reference sequence). The CDR3 totals 17 residues. After removal of 1 base from V and 4 bases from J, the junction contained 9 bases not matched to a gene. The whole variable domain, filled in from reference TRBV7-9 and TRBJ2-7, reads DTGVSQNPRHKITKRGQNVTFRCDPISEHNRLYWYRQTLGQGPEFLTYFQNEAQLEKSRLLSDRFSAERPKGSFSTLEIQRTEQGDSAMYLCASSLERVGTSGYEQYFGPGTRLTVT.

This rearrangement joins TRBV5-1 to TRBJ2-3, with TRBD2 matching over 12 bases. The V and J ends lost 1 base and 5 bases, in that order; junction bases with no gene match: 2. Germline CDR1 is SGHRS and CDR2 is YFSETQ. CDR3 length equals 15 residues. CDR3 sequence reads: CASSLLAGGKDTQYF. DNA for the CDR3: TGCGCCAGCAGCTTGCTAGCGGGGGGGAAAGATACGCAGTATTTT. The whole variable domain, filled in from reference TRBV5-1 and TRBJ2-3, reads KAGVTQTPRYLIKTRGQQVTLSCSPISGHRSVSWYQQTPGQGLQFLFEYFSETQRNKGNFPGRFSGRQFSNSRSEMNVSTLELGDSALYLCASSLLAGGKDTQYFGPGTRLTVL.

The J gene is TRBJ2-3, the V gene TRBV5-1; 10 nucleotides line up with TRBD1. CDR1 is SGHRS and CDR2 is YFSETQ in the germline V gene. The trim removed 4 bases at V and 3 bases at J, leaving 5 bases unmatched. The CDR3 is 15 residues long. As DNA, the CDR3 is TGCGCCAGCAGCCCGAGACAGGGGGCTACAGATACGCAGTATTTT. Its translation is CASSPRQGATDTQYF.

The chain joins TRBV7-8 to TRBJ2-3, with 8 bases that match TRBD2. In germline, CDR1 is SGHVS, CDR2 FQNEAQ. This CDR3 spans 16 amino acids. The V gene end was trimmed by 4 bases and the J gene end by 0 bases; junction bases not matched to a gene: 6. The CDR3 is CASSSRLASSTDTQYF. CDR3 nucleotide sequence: TGTGCCAGCAGCTCTCGACTAGCGTCTAGCACAGATACGCAGTATTTT. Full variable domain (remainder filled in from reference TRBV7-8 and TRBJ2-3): GAGVSQSPRYKVAKRGQDVALRCDPISGHVSLFWYQQALGQGPEFLTYFQNEAQLDKSGLPSDRFFAERPEGSVSTLKIQRTQQEDSAVYLCASSSRLASSTDTQYFGPGTRLTVL.

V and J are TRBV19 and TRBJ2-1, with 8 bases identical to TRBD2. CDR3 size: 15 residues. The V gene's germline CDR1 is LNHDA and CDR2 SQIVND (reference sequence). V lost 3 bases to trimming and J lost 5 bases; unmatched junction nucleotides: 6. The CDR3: CASSIGGGTHNEQFF. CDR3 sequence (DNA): TGTGCCAGTAGTATCGGGGGGGGAACTCACAATGAGCAGTTCTTC.

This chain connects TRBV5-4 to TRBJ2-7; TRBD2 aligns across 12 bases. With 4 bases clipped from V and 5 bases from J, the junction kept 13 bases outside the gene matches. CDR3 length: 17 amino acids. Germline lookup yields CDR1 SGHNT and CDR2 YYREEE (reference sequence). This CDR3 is CASSRGLAGSVTHEQYF. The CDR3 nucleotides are TGTGCCAGCAGCCGAGGACTAGCGGGGAGCGTTACTCACGAGCAGTACTTC.

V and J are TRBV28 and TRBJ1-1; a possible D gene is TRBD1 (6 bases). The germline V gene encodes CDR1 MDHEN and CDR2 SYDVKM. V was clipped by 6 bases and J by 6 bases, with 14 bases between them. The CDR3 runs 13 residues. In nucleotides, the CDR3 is TGTGCCAGCAGCCCCTGGGACAATCCTGAAGCTTTCTTT. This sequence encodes CASSPWDNPEAFF.

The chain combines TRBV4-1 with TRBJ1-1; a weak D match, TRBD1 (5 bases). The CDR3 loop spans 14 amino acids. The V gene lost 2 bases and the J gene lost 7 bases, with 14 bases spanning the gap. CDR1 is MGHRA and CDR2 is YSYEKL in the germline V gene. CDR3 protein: CASSQLGGNGEAFF. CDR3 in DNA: TGCGCCAGCAGCCAATTGGGGGGGAATGGTGAAGCTTTCTTT.

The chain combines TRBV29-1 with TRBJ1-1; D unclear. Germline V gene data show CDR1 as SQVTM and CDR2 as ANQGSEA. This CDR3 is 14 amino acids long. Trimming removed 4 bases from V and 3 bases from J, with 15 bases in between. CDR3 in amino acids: CSVGLRFGDTEAFF. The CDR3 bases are TGCAGCGTTGGATTGCGATTCGGGGACACTGAAGCTTTCTTT.

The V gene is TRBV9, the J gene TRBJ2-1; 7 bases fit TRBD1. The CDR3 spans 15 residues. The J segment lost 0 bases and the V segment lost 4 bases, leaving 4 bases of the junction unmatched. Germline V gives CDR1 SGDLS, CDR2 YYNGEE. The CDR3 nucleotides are TGTGCCAGCAGCACCAGGGGGTCCTCCTACAATGAGCAGTTCTTC. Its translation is CASSTRGSSYNEQFF.

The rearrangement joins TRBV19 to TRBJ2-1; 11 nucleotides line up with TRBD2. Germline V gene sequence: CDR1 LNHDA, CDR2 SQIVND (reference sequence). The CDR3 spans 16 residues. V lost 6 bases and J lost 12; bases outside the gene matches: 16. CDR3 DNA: TGTGCCAGTAGCAGTCTTTGGACTAGCGGGCTGACTTGGCAGTTCTTC. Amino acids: CASSSLWTSGLTWQFF.

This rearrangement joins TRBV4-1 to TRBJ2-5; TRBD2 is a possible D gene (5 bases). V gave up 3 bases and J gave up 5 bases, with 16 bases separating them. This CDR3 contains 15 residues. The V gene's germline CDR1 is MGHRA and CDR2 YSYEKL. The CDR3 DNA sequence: TGCGCCAGCAGCCAGCTTGGGGTGGGAGTTGAGACCCAGTACTTC. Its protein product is CASSQLGVGVETQYF.

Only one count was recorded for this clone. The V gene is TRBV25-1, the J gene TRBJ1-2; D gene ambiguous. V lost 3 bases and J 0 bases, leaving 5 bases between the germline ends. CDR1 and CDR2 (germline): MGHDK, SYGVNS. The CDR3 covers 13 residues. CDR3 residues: CASSEGTNYGYTF. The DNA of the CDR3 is TGTGCCAGCAGTGAGGGCACTAACTATGGCTACACCTTC.

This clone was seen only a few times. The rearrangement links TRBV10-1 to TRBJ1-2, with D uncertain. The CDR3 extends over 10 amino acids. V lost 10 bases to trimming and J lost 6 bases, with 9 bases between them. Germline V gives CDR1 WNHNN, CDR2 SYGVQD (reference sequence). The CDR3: CAIRHNGYTF. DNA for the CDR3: TGCGCCATCCGCCACAATGGCTACACCTTC.